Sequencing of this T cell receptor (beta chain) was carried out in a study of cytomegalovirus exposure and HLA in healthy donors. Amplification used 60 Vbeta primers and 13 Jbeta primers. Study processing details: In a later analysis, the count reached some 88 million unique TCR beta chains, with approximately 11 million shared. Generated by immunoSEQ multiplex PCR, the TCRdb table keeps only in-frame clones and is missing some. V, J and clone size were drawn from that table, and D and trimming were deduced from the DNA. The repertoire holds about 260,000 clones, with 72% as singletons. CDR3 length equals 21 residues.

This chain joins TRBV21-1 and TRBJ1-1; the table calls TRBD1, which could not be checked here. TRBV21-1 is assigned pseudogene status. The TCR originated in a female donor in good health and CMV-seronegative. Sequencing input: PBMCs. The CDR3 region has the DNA TGTGCCAGCAGCAAAGGCCTGCGAGAGAACCCGGGACAGGGGAAATTCACTGAAGCTTTCTTT. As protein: CASSKGLRENPGQGKFTEAFF.